These 19 T cell receptor beta chains were sequenced from one sample in a study of radiotherapy plus CTLA-4 blockade in lung cancer. The protocol was immunoSEQ multiplex PCR, while the TCRdb copy is restricted to in-frame clones and leaves out a portion. The sample gives some 94,000 clones, 82% of which show up once; about 23% is in the top ten. Sample: peripheral blood, taken from a patient treated with radiotherapy plus ipilimumab. The receptor source for this set is a human donor with non-small cell lung cancer that progressed on radiotherapy plus ipilimumab.

This rearrangement joins TRBV5-1 to TRBJ2-7; D gene uncertain. Trimming stripped 3 bases from V and 6 bases from J, with 13 bases between. This CDR3 has 13 amino acids. The V gene's germline CDR1 is SGHRS and CDR2 YFSETQ. In nucleotides, the CDR3 is TGCGCCAGCAGCTCGCGTGGTTTCGGCGAGCAGTACTTC. Residues: CASSSRGFGEQYF.

This chain uses TRBV10-3 with TRBJ2-5; unclear D gene. Germline CDR1 reads ENHRY; CDR2 reads SYGVKD. The CDR3 runs to 13 residues. Trimming took 0 bases from V and 5 from J, leaving 7 bases between them. This CDR3 is CAISESPVETQYF. CDR3 nucleotide sequence: TGTGCCATCAGTGAGTCCCCGGTGGAGACCCAGTACTTC.

The CDR3 protein is CASSLGLAGARTDTQYF. For the CDR3, the DNA is TGCGCCAGCAGCTTGGGACTAGCGGGAGCCCGCACAGATACGCAGTATTTT. This rearrangement joins TRBV5-1 to TRBJ2-3; the match to TRBD2 covers 12 bases. CDR1 and CDR2 from the germline V gene are SGHRS and YFSETQ. With 0 bases clipped from V and 1 base from J, the junction kept 3 bases outside the gene matches. The CDR3 consists of 17 residues.

This rearrangement joins TRBV18 to TRBJ1-1; D gene unclear. Trimming removed 3 bases at V and 1 base at J, with 6 bases between. The CDR3 consists of 13 residues. The germline V gene encodes CDR1 KGHSH and CDR2 LQKENI. The CDR3 sequence: CASSPTENTEAFF. CDR3 DNA: TGTGCCAGCTCACCGACGGAGAACACTGAAGCTTTCTTT.

In this sample, this clone turned up a few times. CDR3 bases: TGCGCCAGCAGCTTTGAAGTATCCGGGACCGGGGAGCTGTTTTTT. Translation gives CASSFEVSGTGELFF. The rearrangement links TRBV5-1 to TRBJ2-2; D gene ambiguous. With 2 bases removed from V and 5 bases from J, the gap between germline ends came to 13 bases. The V gene's germline CDR1 is SGHRS and CDR2 YFSETQ. This CDR3 is built from 15 residues.

The CDR3 coding sequence is TGTGCCAGCACTCAGATTTTCAGCAATCAGCCCCAGCATTTT. Encoded protein: CASTQIFSNQPQHF. The rearrangement uses TRBV28 and TRBJ1-5; no definite D call. The CDR3 runs to 14 residues. Per germline, CDR1 MDHEN and CDR2 SYDVKM. Deletions cut 7 bases from V and 1 base from J, with 11 bases between. Based on the CDR3 plus reference TRBV28 and TRBJ1-5, the full variable domain is DVKVTQSSRYLVKRTGEKVFLECVQDMDHENMFWYRQDPGLGLRLIYFSYDVKMKEKGDIPEGYSVSREKKERFSLILESASTNQTSMYLCASTQIFSNQPQHFGDGTRLSIL.

The chain has TRBV5-4 and TRBJ1-2; maybe TRBD1 (6 bases). This CDR3 region has 12 residues. From germline, CDR1 is SGHNT and CDR2 YYREEE (reference sequence). The V end was cut by 4 bases, the J end by 7 bases, with 11 bases between. The CDR3 spells CASSNRESGYTF. In DNA form, the CDR3 reads TGTGCCAGCAGCAACAGGGAGTCTGGCTACACCTTC.

The V call is TRBV28, the J call TRBJ1-2; D may be TRBD1 (6 bases). The CDR3 runs to 13 residues. V lost 8 bases to trimming and J lost 4 bases, with 14 bases between them. The germline V gene has CDR1 MDHEN and CDR2 SYDVKM. CDR3 residues: CASGGGAGYGYTF. DNA for the CDR3: TGTGCCAGCGGTGGGGGCGCGGGCTATGGCTACACCTTC.

This rearrangement joins TRBV28 to TRBJ2-3; 7 bases are shared with TRBD1. Germline CDR1 and CDR2: MDHEN and SYDVKM. The CDR3 spans 14 residues. J was trimmed by 3 bases and V by 2 bases; bases with no gene match: 2. The CDR3 bases are TGTGCCAGCAGTTTAGCAGGGGGTACAGATACGCAGTATTTT. Translation: CASSLAGGTDTQYF.

V is TRBV19 and J is TRBJ1-5, with D tentatively TRBD1 (5 bases). V lost 3 bases and J lost 0, with 9 bases in between. The germline CDR1 and CDR2 sequences are LNHDA and SQIVND (reference sequence). The CDR3 contains 15 residues. The CDR3 loop reads CASSMGPYSNQPQHF. The CDR3, as DNA: TGTGCCAGTAGTATGGGGCCGTATAGCAATCAGCCCCAGCATTTT.

The chain has TRBV5-4 and TRBJ1-2, with a weak D call TRBD1 (6 bases). Trimming stripped 0 bases from V and 2 bases from J, with 14 bases between. The V gene's germline CDR1 is SGHNT and CDR2 YYREEE (reference sequence). The CDR3 has 16 amino acids. The CDR3 sequence is CASSLGTGLGNYGYTF. The CDR3, as DNA: TGTGCCAGCAGCTTGGGAACAGGGTTGGGAAACTATGGCTACACCTTC.

Only a few counts were recorded for this clone. The CDR3 coding sequence is TGTGCCAGCAGTCAGAGCGGGAGAGCCTCGAAAAGCACAGATACGCAGTATTTT. As protein: CASSQSGRASKSTDTQYF. The chain has TRBV7-9 and TRBJ2-3, with 8 bases fitting TRBD2. V lost 6 bases, J lost 0 bases, and 14 bases stayed unmatched. Germline V gene data show CDR1 as SEHNR and CDR2 as FQNEAQ (reference sequence). The CDR3 consists of 18 residues.

The chain recombines TRBV18 with TRBJ1-4; no reliable D call. The CDR3 is 14 residues long. In germline, CDR1 is KGHSH, CDR2 LQKENI. Trimming shortened V by 3 bases and J by 8 bases, and 13 bases separated the two germline ends. The CDR3 coding sequence is TGTGCCAGCTCACCGATGGGCCGCGCGGAAAAACTGTTTTTT. Translation gives CASSPMGRAEKLFF.

This chain links TRBV28 with TRBJ1-2; 10 bases fit TRBD1. The germline gives CDR1 MDHEN, CDR2 SYDVKM. J gave up 7 bases and V 2 bases, and 4 bases lay outside the gene matches. The length of the CDR3 is 14 residues. The CDR3: CASSLSRTGGGYTF. The CDR3 DNA reads as TGTGCCAGCAGTTTAAGTAGGACAGGGGGTGGCTACACCTTC.

This chain uses TRBV28 with TRBJ2-1, with a possible D match to TRBD2 (5 bases). Trimming left V 5 bases short and J 13 bases short, with 18 bases between. The CDR3 sequence is 13 residues long. The germline gives CDR1 MDHEN, CDR2 SYDVKM. The CDR3 DNA sequence: TGTGCCAGCAGTCCTAGCATAGGAGGAACCCAGTTCTTC. It is translated as CASSPSIGGTQFF.

CDR3 nucleotide sequence: TGTGCCAGTAGTATAAACCCAGCGGGAGCCAGATGGGGCTACAATGAGCAGTTCTTC. This translates into CASSINPAGARWGYNEQFF. The chain carries TRBV19 and TRBJ2-1; 8 nucleotides line up with TRBD2. The CDR3 loop spans 19 amino acids. Germline CDR1 LNHDA, CDR2 SQIVND (reference sequence). With 2 bases clipped from V and 3 bases from J, the junction kept 15 bases outside the gene matches. Together with reference TRBV19 and TRBJ2-1, the CDR3 gives the full variable domain: DGGITQSPKYLFRKEGQNVTLSCEQNLNHDAMYWYRQDPGQGLRLIYYSQIVNDFQKGDIAEGYSVSREKKESFPLTVTSAQKNPTAFYLCASSINPAGARWGYNEQFFGPGTRLTVL.

This chain uses TRBV5-1 with TRBJ2-1, with D uncertain. CDR3 length: 13 residues. The V and J ends lost 0 bases and 10 bases respectively, with 11 bases between them. Per the germline V gene, CDR1 is SGHRS and CDR2 is YFSETQ. This CDR3 reads CASSLAPAWEQFF. The CDR3 DNA follows: TGCGCCAGCAGCTTGGCGCCAGCCTGGGAGCAGTTCTTC.

The chain joins TRBV28 to TRBJ1-5, with D unclear. Per germline, CDR1 MDHEN and CDR2 SYDVKM. Trimming took 6 bases from V and 6 from J, leaving 21 bases between them. CDR3 length: 16 residues. CDR3 nucleotides: TGTGCCAGCAGCCAAGGCCTTCAGTCGGGATCTCAGCCCCAGCATTTT. Protein: CASSQGLQSGSQPQHF.

The chain combines TRBV27 with TRBJ1-2, with a tentative D call TRBD1 (6 bases). The CDR3 is made up of 14 amino acids. V was clipped by 6 bases and J by 8 bases, with 19 bases between them. In germline, CDR1 is MNHEY, CDR2 SMNVEV (reference sequence). The CDR3 loop reads CASRSLGQGKGYTF. As DNA, the CDR3 is TGTGCCAGCAGAAGTTTAGGGCAGGGGAAGGGCTACACCTTC.